The 25 T cell receptor beta chains presented below share a single source sample, sequenced in a study of T-cell reconstitution after alpha-beta-depleted transplantation in children. Using unique molecular identifiers, the investigators prepared the TCRbeta library. TCRdb processed the PCR reads anew with MiXCR; each CDR3 protein has one entry. The sample comprises 260,000 or so distinct CDR3 sequences, more than 10% of which are singletons, and approximately 2.9% rests with the top ten. The source material was PBMCs from the stem cell graft donor, sampled from the stem cell graft. The receptors here all came from a human donor who donated a stem cell graft to a child with acute lymphoblastic leukemia.

This clonotype was counted at least ten times. The chain recombines TRBV7-2 with TRBJ2-7; D might be TRBD1 (6 bases). The CDR3 is 14 residues long. Germline V gene sequence: CDR1 SGHTA, CDR2 FQGNSA. Trimming shortened V by 5 bases and J by 6 bases, and 17 bases separated the two germline ends. This CDR3 is CASSPGHQTGEQYF. For the CDR3, the DNA is TGTGCCAGCAGCCCGGGACACCAAACCGGCGAGCAGTACTTC.

The J gene is TRBJ2-1, the V gene TRBV14; a weak D match, TRBD2 (5 bases). The V gene's germline CDR1 is SGHDN and CDR2 FVKESK. V shed 1 base and J shed 3 bases, with 16 bases lying between them. CDR3 length: 17 residues. CDR3 in amino acids: CASSQVPGKVLYNEQFF. Here the CDR3 DNA reads TGTGCCAGCAGCCAAGTGCCGGGGAAGGTTCTCTACAATGAGCAGTTCTTC.

This clonotype was recorded at least ten times. The chain uses TRBV7-7 and TRBJ2-6, with unresolved D. V lost 5 bases, J lost 0 bases, and 8 bases lay in between. From germline, CDR1 is SSHAT and CDR2 FNYEAQ (reference sequence). This CDR3 spans 15 amino acids. In nucleotides, the CDR3 is TGTGCCAGCAGCCCTCAGATCTCTGGGGCCAACGTCCTGACTTTC. As protein: CASSPQISGANVLTF.

This clonotype has ten or more counts. The rearrangement joins TRBV28 to TRBJ2-3; 12 nucleotides match TRBD2. CDR1 is MDHEN, CDR2 SYDVKM, per germline. This CDR3 is built from 14 residues. The V gene end was trimmed by 8 bases and the J gene end by 5 bases; junction bases not matched to a gene: 5. The CDR3 sequence: CASQTSGSRDTQYF. DNA of the CDR3: TGTGCCAGCCAGACTAGCGGGAGTCGAGATACGCAGTATTTT.

The J gene is TRBJ2-2, the V gene TRBV19; D ambiguous. V gave up 4 bases and J gave up 6 bases, with 12 bases separating them. There are 14 residues in the CDR3. From germline, CDR1 is LNHDA and CDR2 SQIVND (reference sequence). The CDR3 DNA sequence: TGTGCCAGTAGTAAAGGGTTGGCACCCGGGGAGCTGTTTTTT. Translation gives CASSKGLAPGELFF.

The sample holds a few counts of this clonotype. This chain joins TRBV12-3 or TRBV12-4 and TRBJ2-7, with D tentatively TRBD1 (6 bases). V gave up 1 base and J gave up 5 bases, with 15 bases separating them. This CDR3 comprises 15 residues. CDR3 amino acids: CASSLVLQGYNEQYF. In nucleotides, the CDR3 is TGTGCCAGCAGTTTAGTTTTACAGGGCTACAACGAGCAGTACTTC.

This clonotype was seen more than once but under ten times. The genes are TRBV28 and TRBJ2-2; the match to TRBD1 covers 8 bases. The CDR3 is made up of 15 amino acids. Trimming cost V 6 bases and J 6 bases; bases outside gene matches: 9. Germline lookup yields CDR1 MDHEN and CDR2 SYDVKM. The CDR3 DNA follows: TGTGCCAGCAGGAGAAGGACAGGGTTCGCCGGGGAGCTGTTTTTT. It yields the protein CASRRRTGFAGELFF.

This clonotype was detected ten times or more. The V call is TRBV12-3 or TRBV12-4, the J call TRBJ2-3; 9 bases are shared with TRBD1. The CDR3 length is 17 residues. Germline trimming cut 4 bases from V and 1 base from J; bases unmatched to any gene: 9. The CDR3 bases are TGTGCCAGCAGTTCCCGGAGGGGACAGGGAGGCACAGATACGCAGTATTTT. Its protein product is CASSSRRGQGGTDTQYF.

The sample holds many counts of this clonotype. The rearrangement joins TRBV10-3 to TRBJ1-2; TRBD1 matches at 8 bases. The germline V gene encodes CDR1 ENHRY and CDR2 SYGVKD. Trimming cost V 4 bases and J 8 bases; bases outside gene matches: 12. CDR3 length: 15 amino acids. The CDR3: CAISVRTGTPLGYTF. Here the CDR3 DNA reads TGTGCCATCAGTGTGAGGACAGGGACCCCTCTAGGCTACACCTTC.

This clonotype was seen repeatedly, ten times or more. The V call is TRBV11-2, the J call TRBJ1-2; unclear D gene. The CDR3 covers 14 residues. Germline V lookup: CDR1 SGHAT, CDR2 FQNNGV. The V end was cut by 5 bases, the J end by 4 bases, with 14 bases between. The CDR3: CASSPGRPLYGYTF. The CDR3 nucleotides read TGTGCCAGCAGCCCTGGACGGCCTCTCTATGGCTACACCTTC. Supplemented by reference TRBV11-2 and TRBJ1-2, the full variable domain reads EAGVAQSPRYKIIEKRQSVAFWCNPISGHATLYWYQQILGQGPKLLIQFQNNGVVDDSQLPKDRFSAERLKGVDSTLKIQPAKLEDSAVYLCASSPGRPLYGYTFGSGTRLTVV.

This clonotype came up a few times. This chain links TRBV18 with TRBJ1-5, with D possibly TRBD1 on 5 matching bases. Germline V gene data show CDR1 as KGHSH and CDR2 as LQKENI. Trimming took 3 bases from V and 4 from J, leaving 10 bases between them. This CDR3 spans 14 amino acids. The CDR3 region has the DNA TGTGCCAGCTCACCGGAACGGGGGAATCAGCCCCAGCATTTT. Encoded protein: CASSPERGNQPQHF. Full variable domain (outside the CDR3, taken from reference TRBV18 and TRBJ1-5): NAGVMQNPRHLVRRRGQEARLRCSPMKGHSHVYWYRQLPEEGLKFMVYLQKENIIDESGMPKERFSAEFPKEGPSILRIQQVVRGDSAAYFCASSPERGNQPQHFGDGTRLSIL.

The chain combines TRBV7-2 with TRBJ2-7; 7 bases are shared with TRBD1. Germline CDR1 is SGHTA and CDR2 is FQGNSA. The CDR3 consists of 14 residues. The trim removed 5 bases at V and 3 bases at J, leaving 7 bases unmatched. The chain's CDR3 is CASSPDRWNYEQYF. Here the CDR3 DNA reads TGTGCCAGCAGCCCGGACAGGTGGAACTACGAGCAGTACTTC. Based on the CDR3 plus reference TRBV7-2 and TRBJ2-7, the full variable domain is GAGVSQSPSNKVTEKGKDVELRCDPISGHTALYWYRQSLGQGLEFLIYFQGNSAPDKSGLPSDRFSAERTGGSVSTLTIQRTQQEDSAVYLCASSPDRWNYEQYFGPGTRLTVT.

In this sample, this clonotype turned up many times. The chain joins TRBV20-1 to TRBJ1-1; 9 bases fit TRBD1. V was pared by 0 bases and J by 10 bases, with 9 bases of the junction left unmatched. Looked up from germline, CDR1 is DFQATT and CDR2 is SNEGSKA (reference sequence). This CDR3 comprises 14 residues. The CDR3 DNA follows: TGCAGTGCTAGAGATGCGGACAGGGGTGGAGGAGCTTTCTTT. This sequence encodes CSARDADRGGGAFF.

This clonotype was seen repeatedly, ten times or more. The junction departs from germline at one end; a sequencing error may be responsible. The V and J genes are TRBV7-7 and TRBJ2-1; 7 nucleotides align to TRBD1. CDR3 length: 17 residues. From germline, CDR1 is SSHAT and CDR2 FNYEAQ (reference sequence). CDR3: CASSLGGGPSSYNEQFF. CDR3 nucleotides: TGTGCTAGCAGCTTAGGGGGCGGGCCTAGCTCCTACAATGAGCAGTTCTTC.

This clonotype was found many times. This chain connects TRBV5-1 to TRBJ2-7, with D perhaps TRBD2 (5 bases). CDR1 and CDR2 (germline): SGHRS, YFSETQ. V was pared by 4 bases and J by 7 bases, with 18 bases between. The CDR3 sequence is 14 residues long. The CDR3 spells CASSLVVHPGEQYF. CDR3 bases: TGCGCCAGCAGCCTGGTGGTACACCCGGGGGAGCAGTACTTC.

About this clonotype: A read error may explain this, as a much larger clone is one base away. The chain combines TRBV28 with TRBJ2-2; no clear D. Germline V CDR1 and CDR2: MDHEN, SYDVKM. The V end was cut by 9 bases, the J end by 6 bases, with 11 bases between. CDR3 length: 12 residues. CDR3 in amino acids: CASFGSPGELFF. In nucleotides, the CDR3 is TGTGCCAGTTTTGGGTCCCCCGGGGAGCTGTTTTTT.

The sample holds many counts of this clonotype. The chain has TRBV20-1 and TRBJ2-3; D possibly uses TRBD1 or TRBD2 (5 bases each). The V gene lost 6 bases and the J gene lost 6 bases, with 16 bases spanning the gap. The CDR3 sequence is 13 residues long. The germline V gene has CDR1 DFQATT and CDR2 SNEGSKA (reference sequence). As DNA, the CDR3 is TGCAGTGCGGAACAGGTTGGGGACGATACGCAGTATTTT. Translating it yields CSAEQVGDDTQYF.

V usage is TRBV28 and J usage is TRBJ2-5; D unclear. The V gene's germline CDR1 is MDHEN and CDR2 SYDVKM. Trimming removed 7 bases at V and 2 bases at J, with 17 bases between. The CDR3 sequence is 15 residues long. Here the CDR3 reads CASMPLYLGQETQYF. In DNA form, the CDR3 reads TGTGCCAGCATGCCTCTGTACCTGGGGCAAGAGACCCAGTACTTC.

This clonotype was counted ten times or more. This chain connects TRBV19 to TRBJ2-1, with a weak D call TRBD2 (5 bases). The V end lost 3 bases, the J end lost 2 bases, and 14 bases lay between the germline ends. This CDR3 has 16 amino acids. In germline, CDR1 is LNHDA, CDR2 SQIVND (reference sequence). The CDR3: CASSISKRNAYNEQFF. CDR3 sequence (DNA): TGTGCCAGTAGTATTTCGAAGCGGAATGCCTACAATGAGCAGTTCTTC.

Ten or more counts support this clonotype. The chain has TRBV20-1 and TRBJ2-2; D possibly corresponds to TRBD1 (6 bases). The CDR3 runs 14 residues. The V gene's germline CDR1 is DFQATT and CDR2 SNEGSKA (reference sequence). Trimming removed 6 bases from V and 3 bases from J, with 14 bases in between. The DNA of the CDR3 is TGCAGTGCCAAAACAGGGTCGGACACCGGGGAGCTGTTTTTT. Its translation: CSAKTGSDTGELFF.

This clonotype was seen repeatedly, ten times or more. The rearrangement uses TRBV5-1 and TRBJ1-2, with no clear D. This CDR3 is 16 amino acids long. The V gene lost 0 bases and the J gene lost 2 bases, with 14 bases spanning the gap. CDR1 and CDR2 from the germline V gene are SGHRS and YFSETQ. CDR3: CASSLGLAGPNYGYTF. DNA for the CDR3: TGCGCCAGCAGCTTGGGGCTGGCAGGACCCAACTATGGCTACACCTTC.

This clonotype has more than one count but fewer than ten. The chain joins TRBV11-2 to TRBJ2-2, with 9 bases that match TRBD1. The V segment lost 6 bases and the J segment 6 bases; nucleotides outside the gene matches: 5. CDR1 and CDR2 from the germline V gene are SGHAT and FQNNGV. The CDR3 sequence is 14 residues long. CDR3 bases: TGTGCCAGCAGGCCTACAGGGGGCCCCGGGGAGCTGTTTTTT. Translating it yields CASRPTGGPGELFF.

This clonotype was counted ten times or more. The J gene is TRBJ2-3, the V gene TRBV29-1; D remains unclear. Looked up from germline, CDR1 is SQVTM and CDR2 is ANQGSEA. CDR3 length: 15 residues. With 4 bases removed from V and 1 base from J, the gap between germline ends came to 15 bases. The CDR3 sequence: CSVGLAGQRTDTQYF. CDR3 sequence (DNA): TGCAGCGTTGGGTTGGCCGGGCAGCGCACAGATACGCAGTATTTT.

This clonotype occurred many times. CDR3 sequence (DNA): TGTGCCAGCAGTTACTTGGGGATATCCATTGGGGAGCAGTACTTC. Translation gives CASSYLGISIGEQYF. V is TRBV6-5 and J is TRBJ2-7; no reliable D call. Trimming took 1 base from V and 7 from J, leaving 17 bases between them. The CDR3 is 15 amino acids. From germline, CDR1 is MNHEY and CDR2 SVGAGI.

This clonotype was observed many times. The chain uses TRBV12-3 or TRBV12-4 and TRBJ1-3; D is ambiguous. The V end lost 5 bases, the J end lost 2 bases, and 7 bases lay between the germline ends. CDR3 length: 13 residues. This CDR3 reads CASSRPAGNTIYF. The CDR3 coding sequence is TGTGCCAGCAGTAGGCCCGCTGGAAACACCATATATTTT.